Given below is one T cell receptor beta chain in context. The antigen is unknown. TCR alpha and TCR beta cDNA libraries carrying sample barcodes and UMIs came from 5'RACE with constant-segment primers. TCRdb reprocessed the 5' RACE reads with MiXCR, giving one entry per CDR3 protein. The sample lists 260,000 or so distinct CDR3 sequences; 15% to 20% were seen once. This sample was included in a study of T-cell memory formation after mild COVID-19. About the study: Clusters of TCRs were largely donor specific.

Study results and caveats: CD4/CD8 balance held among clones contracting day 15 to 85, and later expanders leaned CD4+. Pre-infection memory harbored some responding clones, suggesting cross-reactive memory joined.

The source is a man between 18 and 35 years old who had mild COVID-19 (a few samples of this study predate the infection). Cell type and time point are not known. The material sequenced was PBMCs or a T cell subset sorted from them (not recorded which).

The CDR3 spells CASSPFKDTRNNEQFF. CDR3 sequence (DNA): TGTGCCAGCTCACCATTCAAGGATACGAGGAACAATGAGCAGTTCTTC. The chain couples TRBV18 to TRBJ2-1; unclear D gene. This CDR3 is built from 16 residues. V lost 2 bases, J lost 5 bases, and 16 bases lay in between. CDR1 and CDR2 from the germline V gene are KGHSH and LQKENI.